Here is one T cell receptor beta chain with its context. TCRdb re-called the RT-PCR reads with MiXCR, one entry per CDR3 protein. Here the sample spans roughly 880,000 distinct CDR3 sequences, approximately 18% being singletons. The sample belongs to a study of patients and donors after allogeneic stem cell transplantation. J was trimmed by 2 bases and V by 6 bases; bases with no gene match: 5. In germline, CDR1 is LGHNA, CDR2 YNFKEQ. This CDR3 contains 15 residues. Sequenced material: blood, either unsorted or a sorted T cell fraction (not recorded which). The chain combines TRBV4-2 with TRBJ2-1; 9 nucleotides line up with TRBD2. The TCR sequence derives from a human donor who was either an allogeneic HSCT recipient or a stem cell or donor lymphocyte infusion donor (not recorded which). It is not recorded whose cells these are; they may come from a transplant donor. CDR3 DNA sequence: TGTGCCAGCAGACCAGCGGGAGGAACCTACAATGAGCAGTTCTTC. Amino acids: CASRPAGGTYNEQFF.